The source of this TCR beta chain is a study of identical twins. Study results and caveats: Part of the zero-insertion signal could reflect confounding by invariant MAIT and iNKT cells. Whereas memory repertoires showed no such difference, abundant cord blood beta clonotypes carried fewer insertions.

Everyone who gave samples was a healthy Caucasian. This clonotype has only a few counts. Its matching antigen is unknown. From the 5' RACE reads, TCRdb called clonotypes with MiXCR, one entry per CDR3 protein. The table has about 220,000 distinct CDR3 sequences, around 6.9% seen once. These same records also appear under a second study, on yellow fever vaccine responses in identical twins.

This receptor was identified in a woman aged 18-35 years in good health. The sequenced sample consisted of memory (CD45RO+) T cells sorted from blood.

CDR3 amino acids: CASSSRILEPQHF. In nucleotides, the CDR3 is TGTGCCAGCAGTTCAAGGATATTAGAGCCCCAGCATTTT. The genes are TRBV6-5 and TRBJ1-5; no clear D gene. V was trimmed by 4 bases and J by 8 bases, leaving 12 bases between them. CDR1 MNHEY and CDR2 SVGAGI come from the germline V gene. This CDR3 comprises 13 residues.